A single sample is the source of the 20 T cell receptor beta chains below, sequenced in a study of cytomegalovirus exposure and HLA in healthy donors. Method: immunoSEQ multiplex PCR; TCRdb's copy keeps in-frame clones and lacks some. The data show 100,000 or so clones, with 70% to 90% seen just once and 3% to 4.5% held by the top ten. Sequences were obtained from PBMCs. Receptors were obtained from a woman aged 30 to 39 in good health and CMV-seronegative.

The chain couples TRBV11-2 to TRBJ1-5; 7 bases fit TRBD1. The germline V gene has CDR1 SGHAT and CDR2 FQNNGV. With 5 bases clipped from V and 3 bases from J, the junction kept 4 bases outside the gene matches. The CDR3 totals 14 residues. CDR3 in amino acids: CASSKDRFNQPQHF. The CDR3 DNA is TGTGCCAGCAGCAAGGACAGGTTCAATCAGCCCCAGCATTTT.

This chain joins TRBV28 and TRBJ1-5; D is perhaps TRBD1 (5 bases). Trimming removed 6 bases from V and 4 bases from J, with 13 bases in between. This CDR3 is built from 14 residues. CDR1 and CDR2 from the germline V gene are MDHEN and SYDVKM. CDR3: CASRGRALNQPQHF. DNA for the CDR3: TGTGCCAGCAGGGGGCGAGCATTAAATCAGCCCCAGCATTTT.

The rearrangement uses TRBV2 and TRBJ2-3, with a tentative D call TRBD2 (5 bases). The CDR3 runs 15 residues. V was pared by 10 bases and J by 2 bases, with 19 bases between. The V gene's germline CDR1 is SNHLY and CDR2 FYNNEI. CDR3 nucleotides: TGTGCCACCCAGAAAGACTATTACCCCACAGATACGCAGTATTTT. Its protein is CATQKDYYPTDTQYF. Using reference TRBV2 and TRBJ2-3 for the parts outside the CDR3, the full variable domain is EPEVTQTPSHQVTQMGQEVILRCVPISNHLYFYWYRQILGQKVEFLVSFYNNEISEKSEIFDDQFSVERPDGSNFTLKIRSTKLEDSAMYFCATQKDYYPTDTQYFGPGTRLTVL.

The V gene is TRBV7-6, the J gene TRBJ2-7, with TRBD2 as a possible D gene (6 bases). Between the trimmed V and J ends, which lost 0 bases and 7 bases, there was a span of 13 bases. This CDR3 has 14 residues. Germline loops: CDR1 SGHVS, CDR2 FNYEAQ. CDR3 sequence (DNA): TGTGCCAGCAGCTTAGCTCGCGGGGCGGGAGAGCAGTACTTC. This codes for CASSLARGAGEQYF.

This chain connects TRBV19 to TRBJ1-5; 8 positions agree with TRBD1. Germline CDR1 is LNHDA and CDR2 is SQIVND (reference sequence). The length of the CDR3 is 14 residues. V shed 8 bases and J 9 bases; nucleotides not matched to a gene: 12. The CDR3 region is CASQETGVKGPQHF. The CDR3 nucleotides are TGTGCCAGTCAGGAGACAGGGGTTAAGGGGCCCCAGCATTTT.

The chain employs TRBV13 and TRBJ2-3; possible D gene TRBD2, 5 bases. Between the trimmed V and J ends, which lost 1 base and 3 bases, there was a span of 5 bases. CDR3 size: 13 residues. Germline assignment: CDR1 PRHDT and CDR2 FYEKMQ (reference sequence). The CDR3 reads CASSLAGTDTQYF. CDR3 in DNA: TGTGCCAGCAGCTTAGCGGGAACAGATACGCAGTATTTT.

V usage is TRBV18 and J usage is TRBJ2-2; D gene ambiguous. Trimming removed 2 bases from V and 0 bases from J, with 10 bases in between. CDR3 length: 16 residues. Germline V gene sequence: CDR1 KGHSH, CDR2 LQKENI. CDR3 coding DNA: TGTGCCAGCTCACCAAAGGTCAGCGCGAACACCGGGGAGCTGTTTTTT. The encoded protein is CASSPKVSANTGELFF. The complete variable domain, with remaining parts taken from reference TRBV18 and TRBJ2-2, reads NAGVMQNPRHLVRRRGQEARLRCSPMKGHSHVYWYRQLPEEGLKFMVYLQKENIIDESGMPKERFSAEFPKEGPSILRIQQVVRGDSAAYFCASSPKVSANTGELFFGEGSRLTVL.

This chain connects TRBV14 to TRBJ2-7; weak D call: TRBD2 (6 bases). This CDR3 is built from 12 residues. Germline CDR1 SGHDN, CDR2 FVKESK. V dropped 4 bases and J dropped 4 bases, with 8 bases sitting between them. The CDR3 loop is CASSPRGYEQYF. CDR3 nucleotide sequence: TGTGCCAGCAGCCCACGGGGGTACGAGCAGTACTTC.

This chain's CDR3 is CASSKDRGYTEAFF. DNA of the CDR3: TGTGCCAGCAGCAAAGACAGGGGGTACACTGAAGCTTTCTTT. The rearrangement joins TRBV11-2 to TRBJ1-1; 9 bases map to TRBD1. The CDR3 spans 14 residues. Germline V gives CDR1 SGHAT, CDR2 FQNNGV. V gave up 5 bases and J gave up 3 bases; unmatched junction bases: 4.

This chain joins TRBV19 and TRBJ1-3; D might be TRBD1 (5 bases). CDR1 and CDR2 from the germline V gene are LNHDA and SQIVND (reference sequence). The V end lost 0 bases, the J end lost 1 base, and 25 bases lay between the germline ends. CDR3 length: 21 amino acids. This CDR3 reads CASSIDLPRDGVSSSGNTIYF. CDR3 coding DNA: TGTGCCAGTAGTATAGACCTCCCGCGGGACGGGGTGTCTTCGTCTGGAAACACCATATATTTT. Together with reference TRBV19 and TRBJ1-3, the CDR3 gives the full variable domain: DGGITQSPKYLFRKEGQNVTLSCEQNLNHDAMYWYRQDPGQGLRLIYYSQIVNDFQKGDIAEGYSVSREKKESFPLTVTSAQKNPTAFYLCASSIDLPRDGVSSSGNTIYFGEGSWLTVV.

The J gene is TRBJ2-6, the V gene TRBV7-2; a possible D gene is TRBD1 (5 bases). This CDR3 has 16 amino acids. CDR1 and CDR2 (germline): SGHTA, FQGNSA. The germline V and J ends were trimmed by 2 bases and 4 bases, with 12 bases remaining between them. DNA of the CDR3: TGTGCCAGCAGCTTAAGCAGGGTAACCGGGGCCAACGTCCTGACTTTC. This gives the protein CASSLSRVTGANVLTF.

The rearrangement joins TRBV6-5 to TRBJ1-2; D ambiguous. V shed 5 bases and J shed 1 base, with 8 bases lying between them. This CDR3 contains 13 residues. Germline V lookup: CDR1 MNHEY, CDR2 SVGAGI. In DNA form, the CDR3 reads TGTGCCAGCAGTAACGGGGTTAACTATGGCTACACCTTC. Translated, it gives CASSNGVNYGYTF.

This rearrangement joins TRBV5-1 to TRBJ2-7, with 7 bases matching TRBD1. V was clipped by 4 bases and J by 2 bases; unmatched bases: 3. The CDR3 totals 13 residues. The germline gives CDR1 SGHRS, CDR2 YFSETQ. The CDR3 here is CASSIGTAYEQYF. Here the CDR3 DNA reads TGCGCCAGCAGCATAGGGACAGCCTACGAGCAGTACTTC.

The chain uses TRBV2 and TRBJ2-3; 7 bases map to TRBD2. Looked up from germline, CDR1 is SNHLY and CDR2 is FYNNEI. Trimming cost V 5 bases and J 4 bases; bases outside gene matches: 12. The CDR3 extends over 16 amino acids. The CDR3 spells CASSPGLGSVADTQYF. The CDR3 region has the DNA TGTGCCAGCAGTCCTGGACTAGGCTCTGTGGCAGATACGCAGTATTTT.

CDR3 nucleotide sequence: TGTGCCAGCAGTTTACCGGGGAACACTGAAGCTTTCTTT. It translates to CASSLPGNTEAFF. V usage is TRBV27 and J usage is TRBJ1-1; no reliable D call. V was trimmed by 2 bases and J by 1 base, leaving 5 bases between them. The CDR3 contains 13 residues. The germline gives CDR1 MNHEY, CDR2 SMNVEV (reference sequence).

The rearrangement links TRBV7-2 to TRBJ2-3, with TRBD2 identical over 14 bases. Germline-derived CDR1 and CDR2 are SGHTA and FQGNSA. Germline trimming cut 8 bases from V and 2 bases from J; bases unmatched to any gene: 9. CDR3 length: 17 amino acids. The CDR3 nucleotides are TGTGCCAGCTCCCCAACGGGACTAGCGGGGGACACAGATACGCAGTATTTT. It specifies CASSPTGLAGDTDTQYF.

Written as DNA, the CDR3 is TGCGCCAGCAGCTTGACCGGGACTAGCGCCAACGAGCAGTACTTC. This sequence encodes CASSLTGTSANEQYF. The chain uses TRBV5-1 and TRBJ2-7, with TRBD2 matching 10 bases. The CDR3 has 15 residues. The trim removed 1 base at V and 5 bases at J, leaving 6 bases unmatched. In germline, CDR1 is SGHRS, CDR2 YFSETQ.

The chain uses TRBV27 and TRBJ1-6; 11 positions match TRBD1. The CDR3 spans 19 residues. Germline V lookup: CDR1 MNHEY, CDR2 SMNVEV (reference sequence). Trimming took 2 bases from V and 1 from J; bases not matched to a gene: 7. DNA of the CDR3: TGTGCCAGCAGTTTAACAGGACAGGGGGCCAGGTCCTATAATTCACCCCTCCACTTT. It codes for CASSLTGQGARSYNSPLHF.

The chain has TRBV19 and TRBJ1-5; no definite D call. Germline loops: CDR1 LNHDA, CDR2 SQIVND (reference sequence). The V and J ends lost 5 bases and 4 bases respectively, with 9 bases between them. CDR3 length: 13 residues. The CDR3 here is CASSFRGNQPQHF. CDR3 nucleotide sequence: TGTGCCAGTAGTTTTCGGGGTAATCAGCCCCAGCATTTT.

The chain has TRBV4-1 and TRBJ1-4, with 10 bases identical to TRBD1. The J segment lost 6 bases and the V segment lost 0 bases, leaving 1 base of the junction unmatched. This CDR3 region has 15 residues. Per germline, CDR1 MGHRA and CDR2 YSYEKL. The CDR3 sequence is CASSQEGTGDEKLFF. The CDR3 nucleotides read TGCGCCAGCAGCCAAGAGGGGACAGGGGATGAAAAACTGTTTTTT.